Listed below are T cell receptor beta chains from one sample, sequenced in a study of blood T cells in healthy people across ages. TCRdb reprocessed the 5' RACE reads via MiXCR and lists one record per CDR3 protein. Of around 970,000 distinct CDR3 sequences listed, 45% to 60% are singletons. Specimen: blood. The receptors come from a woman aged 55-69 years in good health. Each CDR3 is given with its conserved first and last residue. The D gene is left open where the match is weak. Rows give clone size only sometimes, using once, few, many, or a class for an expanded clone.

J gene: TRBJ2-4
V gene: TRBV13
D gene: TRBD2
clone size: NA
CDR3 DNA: TGTGCCAGCAGCTTAGGACTAGCGGGAGCTTTAGCCAAAAACATTCAGTACTTC
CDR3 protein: CASSLGLAGALAKNIQYF

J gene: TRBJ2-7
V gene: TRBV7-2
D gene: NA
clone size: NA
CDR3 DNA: TGTGCCAGCAGGCGGCCTTCCGGGACGTACGAGCAGTACTTC
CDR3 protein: CASRRPSGTYEQYF

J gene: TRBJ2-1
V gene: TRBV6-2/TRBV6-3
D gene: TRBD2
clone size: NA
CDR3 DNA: TGTGCCAGCAGTTACGGACTAGCGGCTAACAATGAGCAGTTCTTC
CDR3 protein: CASSYGLAANNEQFF

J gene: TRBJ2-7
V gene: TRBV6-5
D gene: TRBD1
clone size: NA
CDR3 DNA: TGTGCTAGCAGTTACGAGGCTCCGGGCAGGGGGCTATACGAGCAGTACTTC
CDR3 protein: CASSYEAPGRGLYEQYF

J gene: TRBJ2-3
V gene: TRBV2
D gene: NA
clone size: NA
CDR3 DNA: TGTGCCAGCGGGACTTTTAACACAGATACGCAGTATTTT
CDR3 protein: CASGTFNTDTQYF

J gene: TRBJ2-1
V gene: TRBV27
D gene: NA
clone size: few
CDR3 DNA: TGTGCCAGCACCCCATTGGGCGGGGGACAGAGAAACAATGAGCAGTTCTTC
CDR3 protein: CASTPLGGGQRNNEQFF

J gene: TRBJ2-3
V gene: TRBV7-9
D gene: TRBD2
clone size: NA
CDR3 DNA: TGTGCCAGCAGCTTAGAAAAATCAATCGAGGGCGGGAGCCGCACAGATACGCAGTATTTT
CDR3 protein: CASSLEKSIEGGSRTDTQYF

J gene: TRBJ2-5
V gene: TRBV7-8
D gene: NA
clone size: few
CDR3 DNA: TGTGCCAGCAGCTTAGGTCGCTACAGGGGAGGGGTCCAAGAGACCCAGTACTTC
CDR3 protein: CASSLGRYRGGVQETQYF

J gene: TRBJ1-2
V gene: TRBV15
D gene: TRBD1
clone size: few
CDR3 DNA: TGTGCCACCAGCAGACCGGGACAGGCAAACTATGGCTACACCTTC
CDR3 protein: CATSRPGQANYGYTF

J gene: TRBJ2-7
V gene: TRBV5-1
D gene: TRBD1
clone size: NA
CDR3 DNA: TGCGCCAGCAGCTTGGGCATTCCCGGGACAGGGGGCCACGAGCAGTACTTC
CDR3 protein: CASSLGIPGTGGHEQYF

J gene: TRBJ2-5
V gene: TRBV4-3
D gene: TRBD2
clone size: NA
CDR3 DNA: TGCGCCAGCAGCCAAGAAGGGGCGCCCCTAGCGGGAGGGGAAGAGACCCAGTACTTC
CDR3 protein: CASSQEGAPLAGGEETQYF

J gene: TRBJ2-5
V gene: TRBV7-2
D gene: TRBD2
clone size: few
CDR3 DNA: TGTGCCAGCAGCGGGCTAGCGGGCATCCAAGAGACCCAGTACTTC
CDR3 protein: CASSGLAGIQETQYF

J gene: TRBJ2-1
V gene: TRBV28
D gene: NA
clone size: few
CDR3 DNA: TGTGCCAGCAGTCCAGGGGCATACGGAAACAATGAGCAGTTCTTC
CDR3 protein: CASSPGAYGNNEQFF

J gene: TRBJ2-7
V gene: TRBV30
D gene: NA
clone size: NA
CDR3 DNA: TGTGCCTGGAGTGCGAAGCCCAAATATCCGAGCTCCTACGAGCAGTACTTC
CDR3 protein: CAWSAKPKYPSSYEQYF

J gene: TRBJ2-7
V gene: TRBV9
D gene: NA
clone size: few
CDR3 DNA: TGTGCCAGCAGCCCTTTGGTCGGCTACAATGAGCAGTACTTC
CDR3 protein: CASSPLVGYNEQYF